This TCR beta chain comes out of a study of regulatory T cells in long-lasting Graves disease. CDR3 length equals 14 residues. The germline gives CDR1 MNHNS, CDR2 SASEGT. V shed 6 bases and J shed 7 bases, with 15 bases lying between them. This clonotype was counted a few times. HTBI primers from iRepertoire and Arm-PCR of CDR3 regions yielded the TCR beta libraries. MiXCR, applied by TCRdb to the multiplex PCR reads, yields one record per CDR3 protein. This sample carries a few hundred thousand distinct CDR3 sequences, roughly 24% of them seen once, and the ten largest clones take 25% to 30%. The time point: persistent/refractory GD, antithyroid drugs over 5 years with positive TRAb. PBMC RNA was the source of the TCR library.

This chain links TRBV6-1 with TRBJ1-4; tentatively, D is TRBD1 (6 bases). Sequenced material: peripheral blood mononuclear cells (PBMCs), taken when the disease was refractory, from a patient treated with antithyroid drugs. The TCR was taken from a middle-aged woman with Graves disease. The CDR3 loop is CASRMGGGGEKLFF. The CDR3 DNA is TGTGCCAGCAGGATGGGGGGGGGCGGTGAAAAACTGTTTTTT.